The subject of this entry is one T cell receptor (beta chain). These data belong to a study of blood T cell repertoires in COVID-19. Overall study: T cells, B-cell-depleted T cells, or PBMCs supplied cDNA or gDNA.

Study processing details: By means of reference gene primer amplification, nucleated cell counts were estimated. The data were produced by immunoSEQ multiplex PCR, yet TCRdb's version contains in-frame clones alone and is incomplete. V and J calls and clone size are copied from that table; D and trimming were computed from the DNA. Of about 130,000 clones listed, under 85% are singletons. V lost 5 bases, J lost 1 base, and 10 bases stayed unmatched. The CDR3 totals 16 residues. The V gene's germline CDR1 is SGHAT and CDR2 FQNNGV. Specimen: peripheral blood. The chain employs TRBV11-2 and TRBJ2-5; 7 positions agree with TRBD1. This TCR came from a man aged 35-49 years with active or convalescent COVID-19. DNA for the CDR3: TGTGCCAGCAGCCATAACTCAGGGGGTATCCAAGAGACCCAGTACTTC. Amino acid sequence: CASSHNSGGIQETQYF.